The entry below describes one TCR beta chain. Sequencing was performed with immunoSEQ multiplex PCR; in TCRdb, only in-frame clones are kept and a portion is missing. This sample has a few hundred thousand clones; about 87% occur once, and the top ten carry roughly 1.9%. These data come from a study of blood T cell repertoires in COVID-19. About the study: Two negative PCRs, clearance, or symptom resolution had been documented for recovered Cohort 3 donors. Samples taken during acute and convalescent COVID-19 were collected in the United States, Italy and Spain.

The participants were between roughly 18 and 89 years old and came from roughly 24 US areas. The CDR3 is 16 amino acids. V gave up 7 bases and J gave up 3 bases; unmatched junction bases: 10. Germline CDR1 SNHLY, CDR2 FYNNEI. The origin of this receptor is a man in his forties in a cohort exposed to, infected with or recovered from COVID-19 (not recorded which). The material sequenced was PBMCs or T cells enriched from blood (not recorded which). The gene calls are TRBV2 and TRBJ2-3, with 10 bases that match TRBD2. The DNA for the CDR3 is TGTGCCAGCAAACGAAGAAGCGGGAGGGCTACAGATACGCAGTATTTT. Protein sequence: CASKRRSGRATDTQYF. The entire variable domain, with the rest obtained from reference TRBV2 and TRBJ2-3, is as follows: EPEVTQTPSHQVTQMGQEVILRCVPISNHLYFYWYRQILGQKVEFLVSFYNNEISEKSEIFDDQFSVERPDGSNFTLKIRSTKLEDSAMYFCASKRRSGRATDTQYFGPGTRLTVL.